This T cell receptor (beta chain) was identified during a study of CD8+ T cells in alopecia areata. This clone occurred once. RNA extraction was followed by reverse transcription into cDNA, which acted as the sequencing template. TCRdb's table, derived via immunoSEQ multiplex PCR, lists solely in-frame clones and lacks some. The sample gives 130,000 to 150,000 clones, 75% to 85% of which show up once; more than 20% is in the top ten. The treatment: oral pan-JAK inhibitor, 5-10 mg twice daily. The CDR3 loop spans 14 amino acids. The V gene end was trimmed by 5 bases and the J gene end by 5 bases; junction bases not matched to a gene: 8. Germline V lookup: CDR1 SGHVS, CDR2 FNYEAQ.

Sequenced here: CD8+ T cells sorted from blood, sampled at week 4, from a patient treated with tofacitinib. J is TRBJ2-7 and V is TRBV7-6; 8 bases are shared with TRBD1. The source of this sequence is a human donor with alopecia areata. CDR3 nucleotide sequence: TGTGCCAGCAGCCCGAGGACAGGGAGCCACGAGCAGTACTTC. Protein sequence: CASSPRTGSHEQYF.